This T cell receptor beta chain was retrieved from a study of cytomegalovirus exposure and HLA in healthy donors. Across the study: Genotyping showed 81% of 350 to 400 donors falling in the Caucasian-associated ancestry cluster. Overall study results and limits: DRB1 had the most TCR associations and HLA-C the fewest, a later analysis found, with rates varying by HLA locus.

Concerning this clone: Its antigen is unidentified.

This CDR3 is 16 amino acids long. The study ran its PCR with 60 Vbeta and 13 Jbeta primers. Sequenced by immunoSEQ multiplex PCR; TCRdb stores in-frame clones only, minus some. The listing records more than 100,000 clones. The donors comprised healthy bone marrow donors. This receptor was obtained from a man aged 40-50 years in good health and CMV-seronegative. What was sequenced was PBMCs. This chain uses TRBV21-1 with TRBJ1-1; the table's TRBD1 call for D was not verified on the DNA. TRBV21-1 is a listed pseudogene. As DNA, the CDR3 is TGTGCCAGCAGCAGTGGGACAGGGTTAGTGAACACTGAAGCTTTCTTT. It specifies CASSSGTGLVNTEAFF.